The 31 T cell receptor delta chains given below trace back to one sample, sequenced in a study of gamma-delta T cells after stem cell transplantation. TCRdb re-analyzed the RT-PCR reads via CATT. The sample contains some 1,400 delta-chain clones, about 7.3% of which appear only once. Material: gamma-delta T cells. The source is a human donor. It is not recorded whose cells these are; they may come from a transplant donor.

This clone was detected only a few times. The protein TCRdb gives is from a much larger clone and does not agree with this DNA's translation at residue 9, likely a read error; the protein shown here comes from the DNA. This chain connects TRDV2 to TRDJ1; D is undetermined. CDR1 and CDR2 (germline): GEAIGNYY, EKD. Trimming left V 4 bases short and J 8 bases short, with 19 bases between. This CDR3 comprises 14 residues. CDR3 in DNA: TGTGCCTGTGATCCCATTTTACTGAGGGCCAAACTCATCTTT. Translating gives CACDPILLRAKLIF.

The V call is TRDV2, the J call TRDJ1, with 8 bases lining up with TRDD3. CDR3 length equals 12 residues. The trim removed 3 bases at V and 8 bases at J, leaving 4 bases unmatched. Germline CDR1 GEAIGNYY, CDR2 EKD. The CDR3 DNA sequence: TGTGCCTGTGACGTACTGGGGGCCAAACTCATCTTT. The encoded protein is CACDVLGAKLIF.

As regards this clone: The TCRdb protein comes from a much larger clone and disagrees with this DNA's translation at residue 12, likely due to a read error; the protein given here is derived from the DNA. The chain couples TRDV2 to TRDJ1; D may be TRDD3 (5 bases). Germline CDR1 is GEAIGNYY and CDR2 is EKD. The CDR3 has 14 amino acids. The CDR3 DNA follows: TGTGCCTGTGACGGGATTAGGGACACCGATAAACCCATCTTT. Translated, it gives CACDGIRDTDKPIF.

This clone has a handful of counts. The CDR3 sequence is CACDTLLGILAPDKLIF. In DNA form, the CDR3 reads TGTGCCTGTGACACCTTACTGGGGATACTCGCTCCCGATAAACTCATCTTT. V and J are TRDV2 and TRDJ1, with TRDD3 identical over 8 bases. This CDR3 comprises 17 residues. The germline V gene has CDR1 GEAIGNYY and CDR2 EKD. V trimming: 0 bases; J trimming: 3 bases; junction bases outside the gene matches: 11.

Remarks on this clone: Given a much more abundant clone one base away, this may be a read error. This chain's CDR3 is CACDPVRTGGYAPDKLIF. The CDR3 DNA reads TGTGCCTGTGACCCCGTTCGTACTGGGGGATACGCGCCCGATAAACTCATCTTT. The chain joins TRDV2 to TRDJ1; 13 bases align to TRDD3. V lost 3 bases, J lost 3 bases, and 12 bases stayed unmatched. Germline V CDR1 and CDR2: GEAIGNYY, EKD. The CDR3 totals 18 residues.

This clone was observed a handful of times. This may be a read error: a much more frequent sequence differs by one nucleotide. This sample also contains other DNA sequences that code for the same CDR3. The rearrangement links TRDV2 to TRDJ1, with 8 bases matching TRDD3. There are 17 residues in the CDR3. Germline V gene sequence: CDR1 GEAIGNYY, CDR2 EKD. The junction had 11 bases not matched to a gene; V was cut back by 3 bases and J by 0 bases. The CDR3 sequence: CACDYLGDVMHTDKLIF. The CDR3 DNA follows: TGTGCCTGTGACTACCTGGGGGACGTGATGCACACCGATAAACTCATCTTT.

Comment on this clone: The junction shows a germline mismatch at one end, possibly a read error. The sample carries other DNA sequences with the same CDR3. The chain joins TRDV2 to TRDJ1; 9 nucleotides line up with TRDD3. Germline CDR1 is GEAIGNYY and CDR2 is EKD. There are 17 residues in the CDR3. The CDR3, as DNA: TGTGCCTGTGACACCCTATTTACTGGGGGACACGCCGACAAACTCATCTTT. It translates to CACDTLFTGGHADKLIF.

There are a few counts of this clone. TCRdb's entry gives the protein of a much larger clone, which mismatches this DNA's translation at residue 14, likely from a read error; the protein reported here is translated from the DNA. The rearrangement links TRDV2 to TRDJ1; 8 bases agree with TRDD3. CDR1 is GEAIGNYY and CDR2 is EKD in the germline V gene. This CDR3 is built from 16 residues. Trimming at V came to 2 bases and at J to 12 bases, leaving 19 bases not matched to a gene. CDR3 sequence: CACDKLGILAPDKFIF. CDR3 sequence (DNA): TGTGCCTGTGACAAACTGGGGATACTCGCTCCCGATAAGTTCATCTTT.

This clone counts as medium-sized (0.01 to 0.1%). The same CDR3 also results from other DNA sequences found in this sample. This chain links TRDV2 with TRDJ1, with 10 bases lining up with TRDD3. The CDR3 spans 18 residues. Losses at the gene ends were 0 bases for V and 4 bases for J; bases not matched to a gene: 13. Per germline, CDR1 GEAIGNYY and CDR2 EKD. CDR3 in amino acids: CACDTVLGDIRLGDKLIF. As DNA, the CDR3 is TGTGCCTGTGACACCGTGCTGGGGGATATTAGATTGGGCGATAAACTCATCTTT.

This clone was seen a few times. The TCRdb record carries a much larger clone's protein, which differs from this DNA's translation at residue 14; a read error is the likely cause, and the protein listed here is the DNA translation. This rearrangement joins TRDV2 to TRDJ1; 8 bases map to TRDD3. Germline V gene sequence: CDR1 GEAIGNYY, CDR2 EKD. The CDR3 contains 17 residues. This CDR3 reads CACDTLGENEYTDRLIF. The CDR3 region has the DNA TGTGCCTGTGACACTCTGGGGGAGAACGAGTACACCGATAGACTCATCTTT.

This clone has more than one count but fewer than ten. A far larger clone is off by one base, so a read error is likely. Additional DNA sequences in this sample encode the identical CDR3. The chain couples TRDV2 to TRDJ1; 7 bases match TRDD3. The CDR3 has 17 amino acids. Looked up from germline, CDR1 is GEAIGNYY and CDR2 is EKD. CDR3 DNA sequence: TGCGCCTGTGACCCCCTTGAGGTACTGGGGAACACCGATAAACTCATCTTT. Protein: CACDPLEVLGNTDKLIF.

About this clone itself: This likely traces to a read error, being one base from a far larger clone. Distinct nucleotide sequences in the sample also encode this CDR3. CDR3 protein: CACDVLGDALYTDKLIF. The CDR3 DNA reads TGTGCCTGTGACGTACTGGGGGATGCATTGTACACCGATAAACTCATCTTT. The J gene is TRDJ1, the V gene TRDV2, with 10 nucleotides matching TRDD3. With 3 bases clipped from V and 0 bases from J, the junction kept 9 bases outside the gene matches. Germline CDR1 GEAIGNYY, CDR2 EKD. The CDR3 runs to 17 residues.

This chain uses TRDV2 with TRDJ1; TRDD3 matches 12 bases. V trimming: 3 bases; J trimming: 4 bases; junction bases outside the gene matches: 17. The length of the CDR3 is 19 residues. From germline, CDR1 is GEAIGNYY and CDR2 EKD. The CDR3 DNA reads TGTGCCTGTGACCCCCTTACTGGGGGATACTGGAACTACGGCGATAAACTCATCTTT. Translation gives CACDPLTGGYWNYGDKLIF.

This clone is large in the sample. This sample includes further DNA sequences coding for the same CDR3. The CDR3 spells CACDTLPSISGLTAQLFF. In nucleotides, the CDR3 is TGTGCCTGTGACACCCTTCCATCCATCTCGGGTCTGACAGCACAACTCTTCTTT. J is TRDJ2 and V is TRDV2; a possible D gene is TRDD2 (5 bases). Germline V lookup: CDR1 GEAIGNYY, CDR2 EKD. CDR3 size: 18 residues. V was shortened by 0 bases and J by 3 bases, with 19 bases between the two germline ends.

Relative to its sample, this clone is medium-sized. This sequence joins TRDV2 and TRDJ1, with D tentatively TRDD3 (6 bases). V lost 2 bases to trimming and J lost 0 bases, with 18 bases between them. This CDR3 is 17 amino acids long. CDR1 is GEAIGNYY, CDR2 EKD, per germline. The CDR3 nucleotides are TGTGCCTGTGACAGATTGGGGGCCCCCGGGAACACCGATAAACTCATCTTT. Amino acids: CACDRLGAPGNTDKLIF.

This chain links TRDV1 with TRDJ2; TRDD3 matches at 7 bases. V trimming: 9 bases; J trimming: 0 bases; junction bases outside the gene matches: 19. This CDR3 comprises 19 residues. Germline lookup yields CDR1 TSWWSYY and CDR2 QGS. The CDR3 spells CALFYSQTYWGALTAQLFF. CDR3 coding DNA: TGTGCTCTATTCTATTCCCAAACGTACTGGGGTGCTTTGACAGCACAACTCTTCTTT.

This clone was recorded a few times. A read error is the likely source, as a far larger clone sits one nucleotide away. The sample holds other DNA sequences that translate to the same CDR3. The chain links TRDV2 to TRDJ1; tentative D call: TRDD3 (5 bases). This CDR3 has 18 amino acids. Germline CDR1 GEAIGNYY, CDR2 EKD. CDR3 DNA sequence: TGTGCCTGTGACCCCTTAGTGTTGGGATCTAACTACACCGATAAACTCATCTTC. Its translation: CACDPLVLGSNYTDKLIF.

As regards this clone: A read error is likely here: a far larger clone is one base away. The CDR3 DNA is TGTGCCTGTGACTCTCTGGGGGGACTCGATCTCCAGGGGACCGGCGATAAACTCATCTTT. It encodes CACDSLGGLDLQGTGDKLIF. V is TRDV2 and J is TRDJ1; TRDD3 agrees at 7 bases. This CDR3 region has 20 residues. Trimming at V came to 3 bases and at J to 4 bases, leaving 25 bases not matched to a gene. Germline-derived CDR1 and CDR2 are GEAIGNYY and EKD.

Note on this clone: A far larger clone is off by one base, so a read error is likely. Other DNA sequences in this sample translate to the same CDR3. The chain carries TRDV2 and TRDJ1; a weak D match, TRDD3 (6 bases). This CDR3 contains 17 residues. The ends were cut back, 4 bases at V and 0 bases at J, with 20 bases in the middle. Germline loops: CDR1 GEAIGNYY, CDR2 EKD. CDR3 bases: TGTGCCTGTGAGGCCCTGGGGCCGCAACTGTACACCGATAAACTCATCTTT. It translates to CACEALGPQLYTDKLIF.

This clone is classed as medium-sized. At the DNA level, this CDR3 is encoded by other sequences in the same sample as well. The rearrangement links TRDV2 to TRDJ1; 7 bases align to TRDD3. The CDR3 extends over 15 amino acids. CDR1 GEAIGNYY and CDR2 EKD come from the germline V gene. After removal of 0 bases from V and 4 bases from J, the junction contained 7 bases not matched to a gene. CDR3 sequence (DNA): TGTGCCTGTGACACCGTAGGGGGATTGGTCGATAAACTCATCTTT. This gives the protein CACDTVGGLVDKLIF.

This clone is labeled as medium-sized (0.01 to 0.1%). The V call is TRDV2, the J call TRDJ1; 8 bases are a match to TRDD3. Per the germline V gene, CDR1 is GEAIGNYY and CDR2 is EKD. This CDR3 is 18 amino acids long. Trimming removed 3 bases from V and 0 bases from J; junction bases left unmatched: 14. The CDR3 DNA sequence: TGTGCCTGTGACCCCATGTCGGGATACGCGCCCTACACCGATAAACTCATCTTT. This encodes CACDPMSGYAPYTDKLIF.

This clone was counted only a few times. With only one base between it and a far larger clone, this is likely a read error. The chain combines TRDV2 with TRDJ1; 9 nucleotides agree with TRDD3. The germline V gene has CDR1 GEAIGNYY and CDR2 EKD. The CDR3 has 15 residues. The CDR3 sequence is CACDALLGDTDRLIF. In nucleotides, the CDR3 is TGTGCCTGTGACGCCCTACTGGGGGACACCGATAGACTCATCTTT.

Only a few counts were recorded for this clone. A far larger clone is one nucleotide away, so this likely arose from a read error. The same CDR3 also results from other DNA sequences found in this sample. The chain has TRDV2 and TRDJ1, with 7 nucleotides matching TRDD3. The CDR3 contains 17 residues. Germline loops: CDR1 GEAIGNYY, CDR2 EKD. This chain's CDR3 is CACDPLEVLGNTDKLIF. The CDR3 nucleotides read TGTGCCTGTGACCCCCTTGAGGTACTGGGGAACACCGATAAACTTATCTTT.

As concerns this clone: A far more abundant clone sits one base away, making this likely a read error. The rearrangement joins TRDV2 to TRDJ1, with D maybe TRDD3 (5 bases). Germline V gives CDR1 GEAIGNYY, CDR2 EKD. The CDR3 has 15 residues. CDR3 residues: CARDTLLKGESKLIF. Written as DNA, the CDR3 is TGTGCCCGTGACACGCTCTTGAAAGGGGAGAGTAAACTCATCTTT.

This clone was detected only a few times. A far larger clone is a single base away, which makes a read error likely. The same CDR3 also results from other DNA sequences found in this sample. This chain joins TRDV2 and TRDJ1, with 7 bases that match TRDD3. V lost 3 bases to trimming and J lost 2 bases; unmatched junction nucleotides: 26. The CDR3 runs to 21 residues. The V gene's germline CDR1 is GEAIGNYY and CDR2 EKD. Here the CDR3 reads CACDSVLPKKPFTGVTDKLIF. CDR3 nucleotide sequence: TGTGCCTGTGACTCGGTCCTCCCTAAGAAGCCCTTCACTGGGGTTACCGATAAACTCATCTTT.

As for this clone: A far more abundant clone sits one base away, making this likely a read error. This sample also contains other DNA sequences that code for the same CDR3. This chain links TRDV2 with TRDJ1; 13 bases agree with TRDD3. Germline CDR1 and CDR2: GEAIGNYY and EKD. J lost 0 bases, V lost 1 base, and 7 bases had no gene match. The CDR3 sequence is 18 residues long. CDR3 bases: TGTGCCTGTGACACTGTGGGACTGGGGGATACGTACACCGATAAACTCATCTTT. This gives the protein CACDTVGLGDTYTDKLIF.

This rearrangement joins TRDV2 to TRDJ1, with 9 bases matching TRDD3. Germline CDR1 reads GEAIGNYY; CDR2 reads EKD. The CDR3 has 17 residues. V lost 2 bases to trimming and J lost 3 bases; unmatched junction nucleotides: 12. The CDR3 protein is CACDILRGILAPDKLIF. DNA of the CDR3: TGTGCCTGTGACATACTCCGGGGGATACTCGCTCCCGATAAACTCATCTTT.

The chain uses TRDV2 and TRDJ1; TRDD3 agrees at 8 bases. Germline assignment: CDR1 GEAIGNYY and CDR2 EKD. The CDR3 has 15 amino acids. The V gene end was trimmed by 1 base and the J gene end by 0 bases; junction bases not matched to a gene: 3. CDR3 region: CACDTLGENTDKLIF. The CDR3 coding sequence is TGTGCCTGTGACACTCTGGGGGAAAACACCGATAAACTCATCTTT.

This clone was detected a few times. The V gene is TRDV2, the J gene TRDJ1; 13 positions agree with TRDD3. The germline V gene encodes CDR1 GEAIGNYY and CDR2 EKD. V lost 3 bases to trimming and J lost 3 bases; unmatched junction nucleotides: 6. This CDR3 has 16 amino acids. CDR3 coding DNA: TGTGCCTGTGACTCTCTTACTGGGGGATACGCCGATAAACTCATCTTT. Protein product: CACDSLTGGYADKLIF.

Sample share makes this clone medium-sized (0.01 to 0.1%). The rearrangement joins TRDV2 to TRDJ3; 8 nucleotides agree with TRDD3. Per the germline V gene, CDR1 is GEAIGNYY and CDR2 is EKD. The CDR3 contains 21 residues. V trimming: 3 bases; J trimming: 0 bases; junction bases outside the gene matches: 15. DNA for the CDR3: TGTGCCTGTGACGCCGCCCCCGTACTGGGGGGTTCCTCCTGGGACACCCGACAGATGTTTTTC. This encodes CACDAAPVLGGSSWDTRQMFF.

As concerns this clone: A far larger clone lies a single base away; this is likely a read error. This sample also contains other DNA sequences that code for the same CDR3. The CDR3 coding sequence is TGCGCCTGTGACACCATGGGCTTGCCTTCCGATAAACTCATCTTT. This gives the protein CACDTMGLPSDKLIF. The J gene is TRDJ1, the V gene TRDV2; D gene uncertain. Germline-derived CDR1 and CDR2 are GEAIGNYY and EKD. The CDR3 sequence is 15 residues long.